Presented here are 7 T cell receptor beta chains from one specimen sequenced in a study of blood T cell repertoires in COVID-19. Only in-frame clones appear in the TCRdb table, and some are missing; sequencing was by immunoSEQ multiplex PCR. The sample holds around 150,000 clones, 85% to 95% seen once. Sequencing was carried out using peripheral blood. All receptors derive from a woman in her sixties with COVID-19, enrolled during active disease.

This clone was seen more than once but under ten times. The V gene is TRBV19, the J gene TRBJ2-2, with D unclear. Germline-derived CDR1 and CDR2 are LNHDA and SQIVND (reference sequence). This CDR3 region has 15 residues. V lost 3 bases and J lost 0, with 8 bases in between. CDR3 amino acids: CASSMSQANTGELFF. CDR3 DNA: TGTGCCAGTAGTATGTCGCAGGCGAACACCGGGGAGCTGTTTTTT.

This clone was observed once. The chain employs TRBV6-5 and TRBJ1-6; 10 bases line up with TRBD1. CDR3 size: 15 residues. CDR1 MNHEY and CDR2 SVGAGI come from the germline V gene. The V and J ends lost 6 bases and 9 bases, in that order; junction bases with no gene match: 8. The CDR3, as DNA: TGTGCCAGCAGGCGACAGGGGGCCAATAGTTCACCCCTCCACTTT. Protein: CASRRQGANSSPLHF.

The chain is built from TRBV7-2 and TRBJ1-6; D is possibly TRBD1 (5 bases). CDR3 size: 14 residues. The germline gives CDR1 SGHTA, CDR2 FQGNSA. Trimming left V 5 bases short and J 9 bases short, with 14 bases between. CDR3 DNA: TGTGCCAGCAGCCCCGGGCCAGGGTTTTCACCCCTCCACTTT. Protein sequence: CASSPGPGFSPLHF.

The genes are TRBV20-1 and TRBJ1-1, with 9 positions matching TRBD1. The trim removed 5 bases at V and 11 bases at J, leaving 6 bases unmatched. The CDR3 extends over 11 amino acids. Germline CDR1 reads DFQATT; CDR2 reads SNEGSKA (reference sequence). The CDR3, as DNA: TGCAGTGCTCCCCGGGACAGGGAGGCTTTCTTT. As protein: CSAPRDREAFF.

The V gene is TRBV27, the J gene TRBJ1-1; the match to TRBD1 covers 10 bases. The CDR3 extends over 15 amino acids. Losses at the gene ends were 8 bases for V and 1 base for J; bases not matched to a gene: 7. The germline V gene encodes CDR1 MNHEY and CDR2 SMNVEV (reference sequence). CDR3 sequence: CASRPGTGANTEAFF. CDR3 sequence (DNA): TGTGCCAGCCGTCCCGGGACAGGGGCGAACACTGAAGCTTTCTTT.

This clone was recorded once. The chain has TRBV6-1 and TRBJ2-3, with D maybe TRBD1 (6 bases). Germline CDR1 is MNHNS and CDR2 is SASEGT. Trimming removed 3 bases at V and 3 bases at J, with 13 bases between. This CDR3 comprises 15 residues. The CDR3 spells CASSDRGRETDTQYF. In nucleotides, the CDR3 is TGTGCCAGCAGTGACAGGGGCAGGGAGACAGATACGCAGTATTTT.

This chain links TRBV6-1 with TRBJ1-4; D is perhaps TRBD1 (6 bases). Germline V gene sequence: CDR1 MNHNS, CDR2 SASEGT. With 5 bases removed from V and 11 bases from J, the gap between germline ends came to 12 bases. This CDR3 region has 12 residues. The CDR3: CASSYSGDKLFF. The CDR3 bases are TGTGCCAGCAGTTATTCAGGGGATAAACTGTTTTTT.